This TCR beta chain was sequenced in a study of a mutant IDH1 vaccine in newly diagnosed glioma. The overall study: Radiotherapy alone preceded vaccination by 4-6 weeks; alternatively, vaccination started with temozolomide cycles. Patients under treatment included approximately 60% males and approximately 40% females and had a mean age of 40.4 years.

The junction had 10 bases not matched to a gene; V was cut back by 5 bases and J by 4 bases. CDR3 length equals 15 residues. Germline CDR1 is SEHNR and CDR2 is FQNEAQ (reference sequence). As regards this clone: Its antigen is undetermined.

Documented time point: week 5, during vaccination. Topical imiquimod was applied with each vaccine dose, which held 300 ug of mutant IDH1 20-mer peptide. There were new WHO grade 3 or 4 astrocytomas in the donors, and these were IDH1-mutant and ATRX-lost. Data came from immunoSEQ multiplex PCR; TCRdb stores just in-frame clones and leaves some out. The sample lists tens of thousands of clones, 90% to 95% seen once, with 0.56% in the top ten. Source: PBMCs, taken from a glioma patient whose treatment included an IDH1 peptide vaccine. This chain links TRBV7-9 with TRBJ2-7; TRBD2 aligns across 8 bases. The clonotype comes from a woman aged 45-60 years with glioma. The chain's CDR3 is CASSLRGAGVYEQYF. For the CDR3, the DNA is TGTGCCAGCAGCCTTCGGGGAGCGGGAGTTTACGAGCAGTACTTC.